This T cell receptor (beta chain) is from a study of human T cells and chemical hapten exposure. Time point indicated: patch test 3, about 24 weeks after DPC sensitization. Treatment: therapeutic diphenylcyclopropenone sensitization with weekly scalp DPC. TCRdb processed the RACE reads anew with MiXCR; each CDR3 protein has one entry. The sample includes 150,000 to 200,000 distinct CDR3 sequences, about 27% of them seen just once. The sequence came from a woman between 18 and 29 years old with alopecia areata. Some clones in this sample may be carry-over from other donors' samples. This specimen consisted of whole blood, obtained in connection with sensitization to the hapten diphenylcyclopropenone (DPC).

The CDR3 is CSARDSESGELFF. As DNA, the CDR3 is TGCAGTGCTAGGGATTCAGAGTCCGGGGAGCTGTTTTTT. The rearrangement joins TRBV20-1 to TRBJ2-2; D is ambiguous. Germline CDR1 is DFQATT and CDR2 is SNEGSKA (reference sequence). V lost 3 bases to trimming and J lost 6 bases, with 11 bases between them. The CDR3 covers 13 residues.